Included here is one T cell receptor (beta chain) sequence, with context. Its antigen is as yet unknown. These data are taken from a study of cytomegalovirus exposure and HLA in healthy donors. Notes on the study in general: When analyzed later, the rates of TCR association showed variation by HLA locus, with DRB1 the most and HLA-C the fewest.

The PCR had 60 Vbeta and 13 Jbeta primers. Only in-frame clones appear in the TCRdb table, and some are missing; sequencing was by immunoSEQ multiplex PCR. Among about 150,000 clones listed, almost 80% were seen once. In nominal health when sampled, donors likely had unrecorded immune exposures nonetheless. The CDR3 length is 14 residues. Trimming took off 1 base at V and 3 bases at J, with 10 bases between the two ends. Germline CDR1 is LNHNV and CDR2 is YYDKDF (reference sequence). Material for sequencing was PBMCs. The gene calls are TRBV15 and TRBJ2-7; maybe TRBD2 (6 bases). The TCR was taken from a woman in her thirties or forties in good health and CMV-seropositive. CDR3 loop: CATSRALGGYEQYF. The CDR3 DNA reads as TGTGCCACCAGCAGAGCCCTCGGGGGCTACGAGCAGTACTTC.